This is a list of T cell receptor beta chains from one sample in a study of PD-1 blockade in classical Hodgkin lymphoma. The method was immunoSEQ multiplex PCR; TCRdb's version includes in-frame clones alone and lacks a portion of them. The sample contains about 97,000 clones, roughly 84% of which appear only once. Sequenced material: peripheral blood mononuclear cells (PBMCs), taken at baseline. The receptors were gathered from a human donor with classical Hodgkin lymphoma. Both conserved end residues are trimmed from each CDR3. The order of the fields is clone size, J gene, V gene, CDR3 protein. Part of the rows lack a size; the others show once, few, many or a class for expanded clones.

. | TRBJ2-7 | TRBV5-8 | ASSLVEEQY
once | TRBJ2-7 | TRBV7-9 | ASSLEGHSYEQY
. | TRBJ2-1 | TRBV11-3 | ASSLDLGGAYNEQF
. | TRBJ2-5 | TRBV9 | ASSVAQGETQY
. | TRBJ1-2 | TRBV9 | ASSVGARGLDYGYT
. | TRBJ1-3 | TRBV19 | ASRLSGSFSGNTIY
. | TRBJ2-7 | TRBV6-6 | ASSYSTGQYEQY
. | TRBJ2-1 | TRBV19 | ASSIAASGMGEQF
. | TRBJ2-7 | TRBV6-6 | ASRNQAGGHEQY
. | TRBJ2-2 | TRBV6-1 | ATQRGYLEELF
. | TRBJ2-3 | TRBV29-1 | SAAPMWQRENTDTQY
once | TRBJ1-2 | TRBV30 | AWSVLGTGTISHGYT
. | TRBJ2-3 | TRBV28 | ASSSPGQVTDTQY
. | TRBJ1-5 | TRBV15 | ATSRDRTPIGESQH
. | TRBJ1-1 | TRBV4-2 | ASSQAGQGNTEAF
. | TRBJ2-6 | TRBV9 | ASSVGPTGVTSGANVLT
. | TRBJ1-5 | TRBV28 | ASSLARQGYYQPQH
. | TRBJ2-5 | TRBV19 | ASTRDGTQETQY
few | TRBJ2-1 | TRBV10-1 | ASTLTSGSRNEQF
. | TRBJ1-5 | TRBV28 | ASSVGGPNQPQH
. | TRBJ1-1 | TRBV19 | ASSIGFGRGLMMNTEAF
. | TRBJ2-1 | TRBV6-9 | ASSSEVAGEEVGEQF
. | TRBJ2-2 | TRBV5-1 | ASSPQETGELF
. | TRBJ2-7 | TRBV2 | ASMQDRGYEQY
few | TRBJ2-1 | TRBV28 | ASSLFKGLAEQF
. | TRBJ2-7 | TRBV5-1 | ASGAAGTAQYEQY
. | TRBJ2-3 | TRBV2 | ASRGQGATDTQY
few | TRBJ2-3 | TRBV2 | ASTVGAGTDTQY
. | TRBJ2-1 | TRBV2 | ASSVYDNEQF
. | TRBJ2-1 | TRBV27 | ASSTKQGGSYNEQF
once | TRBJ2-7 | TRBV10-3 | AISESSYEQY
. | TRBJ1-2 | TRBV6-5 | ASSFTGGDYGYT
once | TRBJ2-3 | TRBV9 | ASSPLAPSTDTQY
. | TRBJ2-7 | TRBV29-1 | SAGGQGSYEQY
. | TRBJ2-5 | TRBV11-3 | ASSLDQTQETQY
. | TRBJ2-3 | TRBV6-6 | AISELELPTDTQY
once | TRBJ2-7 | TRBV20-1 | SASLDYEQY
. | TRBJ2-7 | TRBV7-2 | ASTGTSYEQY
. | TRBJ2-3 | TRBV5-6 | ASSLPGTGASTDTQY
. | TRBJ2-7 | TRBV7-6 | ASSSQGAGVGYEQY
once | TRBJ1-5 | TRBV7-8 | ASAMGRDQPQH
. | TRBJ2-2 | TRBV28 | ASSRAGTIRTGELF
. | TRBJ1-2 | TRBV19 | ASSGATDYGYT
. | TRBJ1-2 | TRBV19 | ASGGQVRNGYT
. | TRBJ2-3 | TRBV6-5 | ASSYSSGLAQY
. | TRBJ2-7 | TRBV11-3 | ASSLGPSASSYEQY
. | TRBJ1-1 | TRBV29-1 | SVEGTWATGVRTEAF
. | TRBJ2-5 | TRBV7-3 | ASSLSGRGTGGEETQY
once | TRBJ2-4 | TRBV10-1 | ASSEDPELGGIQY
. | TRBJ1-2 | TRBV7-2 | ASSLGGTGVDGYT
. | TRBJ2-3 | TRBV14 | ASSQGLTGPGRDTQY
. | TRBJ2-5 | TRBV19 | ASSPTGGAIQETQY
many | TRBJ1-1 | TRBV29-1 | SVSGRRETEAF
. | TRBJ2-2 | TRBV19 | ASSLGQAITGELF
. | TRBJ1-2 | TRBV10-3 | AISEGFNYGYT
. | TRBJ2-7 | TRBV28 | ASSLSAWEQY
. | TRBJ2-3 | TRBV5-1 | ASSLDPTDTQY
. | TRBJ2-6 | TRBV6-1 | ASSGQNSGANVLT
. | TRBJ2-3 | TRBV5-8 | ASYMTGRGDTQY
. | TRBJ2-7 | TRBV19 | ASSPKTGQGFEQY